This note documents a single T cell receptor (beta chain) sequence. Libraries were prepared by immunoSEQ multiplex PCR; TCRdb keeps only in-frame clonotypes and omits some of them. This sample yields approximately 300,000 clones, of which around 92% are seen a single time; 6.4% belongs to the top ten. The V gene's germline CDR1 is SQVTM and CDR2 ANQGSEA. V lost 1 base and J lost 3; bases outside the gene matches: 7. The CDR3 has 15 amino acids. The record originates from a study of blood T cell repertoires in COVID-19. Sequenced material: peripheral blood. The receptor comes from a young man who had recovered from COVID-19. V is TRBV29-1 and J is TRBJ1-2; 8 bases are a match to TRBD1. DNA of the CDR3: TGCAGCGTTGAAGGGGGACAGGTCGCGGACTATGGCTACACCTTC. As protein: CSVEGGQVADYGYTF.